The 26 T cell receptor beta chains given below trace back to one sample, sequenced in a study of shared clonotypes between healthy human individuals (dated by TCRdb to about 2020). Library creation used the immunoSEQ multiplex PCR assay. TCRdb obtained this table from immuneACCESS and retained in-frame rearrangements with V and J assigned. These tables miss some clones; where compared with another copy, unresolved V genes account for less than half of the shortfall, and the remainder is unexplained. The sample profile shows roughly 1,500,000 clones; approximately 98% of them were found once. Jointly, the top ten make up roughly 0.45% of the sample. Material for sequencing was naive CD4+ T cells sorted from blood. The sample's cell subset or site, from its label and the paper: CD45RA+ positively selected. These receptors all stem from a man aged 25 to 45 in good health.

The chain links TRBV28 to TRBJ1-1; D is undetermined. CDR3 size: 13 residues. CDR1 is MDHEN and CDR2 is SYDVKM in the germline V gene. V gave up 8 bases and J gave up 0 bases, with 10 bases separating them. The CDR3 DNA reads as TGTGCCAGCGTCGCCCAACTGAACACTGAAGCTTTCTTT. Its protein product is CASVAQLNTEAFF.

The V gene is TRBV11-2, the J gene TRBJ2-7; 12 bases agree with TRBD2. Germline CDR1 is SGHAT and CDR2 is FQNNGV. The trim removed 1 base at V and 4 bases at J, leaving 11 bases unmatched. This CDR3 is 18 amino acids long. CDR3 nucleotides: TGTGCCAGCAGCTTAGCCGTTCTAGCGGGAGGGAAAGATTACGAGCAGTACTTC. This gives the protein CASSLAVLAGGKDYEQYF.

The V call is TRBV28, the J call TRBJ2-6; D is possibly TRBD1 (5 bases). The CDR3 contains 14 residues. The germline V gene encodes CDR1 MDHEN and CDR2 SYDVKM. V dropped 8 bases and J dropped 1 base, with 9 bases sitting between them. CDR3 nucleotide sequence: TGTGCCAGCGACGCAGGGTCTGGGGCCAACGTCCTGACTTTC. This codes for CASDAGSGANVLTF.

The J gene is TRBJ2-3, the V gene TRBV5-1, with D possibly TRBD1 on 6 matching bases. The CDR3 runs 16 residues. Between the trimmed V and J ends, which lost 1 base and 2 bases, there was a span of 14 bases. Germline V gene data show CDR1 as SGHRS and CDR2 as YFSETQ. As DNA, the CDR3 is TGCGCCAGCAGCTTGTATCCCAGACAGGTCACAGATACGCAGTATTTT. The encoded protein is CASSLYPRQVTDTQYF. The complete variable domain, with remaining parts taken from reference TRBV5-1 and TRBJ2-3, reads KAGVTQTPRYLIKTRGQQVTLSCSPISGHRSVSWYQQTPGQGLQFLFEYFSETQRNKGNFPGRFSGRQFSNSRSEMNVSTLELGDSALYLCASSLYPRQVTDTQYFGPGTRLTVL.

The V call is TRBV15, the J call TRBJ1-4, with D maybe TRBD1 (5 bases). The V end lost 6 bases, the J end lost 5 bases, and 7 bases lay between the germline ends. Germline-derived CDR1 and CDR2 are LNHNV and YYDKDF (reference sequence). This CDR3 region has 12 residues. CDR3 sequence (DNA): TGTGCCACCAGGAGACAGAATGAAAAACTGTTTTTT. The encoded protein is CATRRQNEKLFF.

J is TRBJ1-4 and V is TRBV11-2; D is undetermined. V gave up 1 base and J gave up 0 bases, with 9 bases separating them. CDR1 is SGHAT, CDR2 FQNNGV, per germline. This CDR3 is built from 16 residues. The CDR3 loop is CASSLGKSATNEKLFF. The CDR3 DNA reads TGTGCCAGCAGCTTAGGCAAGTCGGCAACTAATGAAAAACTGTTTTTT.

The CDR3 spells CASSLALAGGLYEQYF. CDR3 in DNA: TGCGCCAGCAGCTTGGCCCTAGCGGGAGGGTTATACGAGCAGTACTTC. J is TRBJ2-7 and V is TRBV4-1; 12 positions agree with TRBD2. Trimming at V came to 5 bases and at J to 4 bases, leaving 9 bases not matched to a gene. Germline CDR1 reads MGHRA; CDR2 reads YSYEKL. The CDR3 consists of 16 residues.

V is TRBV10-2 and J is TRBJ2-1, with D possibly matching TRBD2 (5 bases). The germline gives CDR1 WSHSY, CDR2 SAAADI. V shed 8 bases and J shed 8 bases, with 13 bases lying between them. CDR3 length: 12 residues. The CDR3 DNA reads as TGCGCCAGCTGGGGAGTCACCGATGAGCAGTTCTTC. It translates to CASWGVTDEQFF.

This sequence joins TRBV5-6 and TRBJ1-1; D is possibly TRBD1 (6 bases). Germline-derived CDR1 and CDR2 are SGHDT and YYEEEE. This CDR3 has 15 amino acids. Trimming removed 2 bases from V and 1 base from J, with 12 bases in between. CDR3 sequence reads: CASSLPGHGNTEAFF. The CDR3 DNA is TGTGCCAGCAGCTTACCGGGACACGGGAACACTGAAGCTTTCTTT.

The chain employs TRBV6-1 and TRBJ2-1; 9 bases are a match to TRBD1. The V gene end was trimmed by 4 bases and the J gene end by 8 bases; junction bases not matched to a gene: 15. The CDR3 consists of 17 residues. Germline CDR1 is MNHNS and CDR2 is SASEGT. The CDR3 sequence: CASSATIGTGFKDEQFF. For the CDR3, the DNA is TGTGCCAGCAGTGCAACGATCGGGACAGGGTTTAAGGATGAGCAGTTCTTC.

The chain's CDR3 is CASSSTRGQREGFYEQYF. DNA for the CDR3: TGTGCCAGCAGCTCTACCCGGGGGCAGCGGGAGGGCTTTTACGAGCAGTACTTC. This chain links TRBV5-4 with TRBJ2-7, with TRBD2 identical over 10 bases. Looked up from germline, CDR1 is SGHNT and CDR2 is YYREEE (reference sequence). The CDR3 has 18 residues. With 3 bases clipped from V and 4 bases from J, the junction kept 16 bases outside the gene matches.

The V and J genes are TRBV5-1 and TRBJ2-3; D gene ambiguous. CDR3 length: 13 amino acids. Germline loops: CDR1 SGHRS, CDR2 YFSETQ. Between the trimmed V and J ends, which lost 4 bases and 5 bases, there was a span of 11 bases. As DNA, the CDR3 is TGCGCCAGCAGCAAAGACTCGGGAGATACGCAGTATTTT. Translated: CASSKDSGDTQYF.

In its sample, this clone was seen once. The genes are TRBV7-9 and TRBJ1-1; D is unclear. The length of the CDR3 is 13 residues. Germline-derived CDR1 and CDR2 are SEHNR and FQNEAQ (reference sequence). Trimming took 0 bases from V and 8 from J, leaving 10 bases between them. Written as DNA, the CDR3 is TGTGCCAGCAGCTTAGCCTGGGGAAACGAAGCTTTCTTT. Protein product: CASSLAWGNEAFF.

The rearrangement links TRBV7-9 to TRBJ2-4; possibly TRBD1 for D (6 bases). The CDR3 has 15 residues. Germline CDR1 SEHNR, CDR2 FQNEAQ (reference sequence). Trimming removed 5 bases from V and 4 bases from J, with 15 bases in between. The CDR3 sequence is CASSHQGIGKNIQYF. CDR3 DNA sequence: TGTGCCAGCAGCCACCAGGGGATTGGTAAAAACATTCAGTACTTC.

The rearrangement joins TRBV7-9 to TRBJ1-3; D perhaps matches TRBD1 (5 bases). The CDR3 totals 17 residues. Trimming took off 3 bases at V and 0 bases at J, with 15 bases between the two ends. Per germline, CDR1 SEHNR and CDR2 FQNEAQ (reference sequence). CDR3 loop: CASSFRGRDGSGNTIYF. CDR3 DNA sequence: TGTGCCAGCAGCTTTAGAGGTCGGGACGGCTCTGGAAACACCATATATTTT.

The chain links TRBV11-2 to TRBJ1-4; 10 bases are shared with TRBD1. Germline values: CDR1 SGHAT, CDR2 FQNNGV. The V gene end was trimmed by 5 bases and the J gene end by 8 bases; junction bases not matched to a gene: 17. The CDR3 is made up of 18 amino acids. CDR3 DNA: TGTGCCAGCAGCGCCTGGGACAGGGGCCGCCTTCTAAGGGAAAAACTGTTTTTT. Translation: CASSAWDRGRLLREKLFF.

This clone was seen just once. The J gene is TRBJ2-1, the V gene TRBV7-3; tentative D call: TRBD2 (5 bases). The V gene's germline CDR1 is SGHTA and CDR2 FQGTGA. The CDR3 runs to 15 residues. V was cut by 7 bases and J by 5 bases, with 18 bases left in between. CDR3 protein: CASTLLQPRDNEQFF. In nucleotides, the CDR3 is TGTGCCAGCACCCTCCTCCAGCCGAGGGACAATGAGCAGTTCTTC.

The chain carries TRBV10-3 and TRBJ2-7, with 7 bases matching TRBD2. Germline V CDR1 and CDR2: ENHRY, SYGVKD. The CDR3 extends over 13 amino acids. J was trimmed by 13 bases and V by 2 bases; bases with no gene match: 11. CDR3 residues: CAISEVSGIYPYF. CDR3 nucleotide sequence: TGTGCCATCAGTGAGGTGAGCGGGATTTATCCTTACTTC.

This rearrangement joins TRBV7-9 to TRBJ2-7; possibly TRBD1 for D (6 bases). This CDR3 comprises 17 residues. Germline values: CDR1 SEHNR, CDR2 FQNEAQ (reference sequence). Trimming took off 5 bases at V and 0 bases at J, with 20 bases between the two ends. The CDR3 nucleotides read TGTGCCAGCAGCGCACCCCCAGGGGTTCCGAGCTCCTACGAGCAGTACTTC. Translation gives CASSAPPGVPSSYEQYF.

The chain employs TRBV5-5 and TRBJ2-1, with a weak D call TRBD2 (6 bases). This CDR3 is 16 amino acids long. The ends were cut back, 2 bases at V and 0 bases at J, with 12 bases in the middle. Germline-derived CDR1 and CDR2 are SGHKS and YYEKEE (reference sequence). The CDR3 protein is CASSLLAESSYNEQFF. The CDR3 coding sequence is TGTGCCAGCAGCTTATTAGCGGAGAGCTCCTACAATGAGCAGTTCTTC.

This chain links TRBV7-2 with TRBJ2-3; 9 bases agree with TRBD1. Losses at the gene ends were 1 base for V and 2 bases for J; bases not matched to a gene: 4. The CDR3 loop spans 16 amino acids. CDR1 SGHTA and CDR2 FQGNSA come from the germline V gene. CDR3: CASSLGGTGSTDTQYF. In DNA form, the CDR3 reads TGTGCCAGCAGCTTAGGTGGGACAGGGTCCACAGATACGCAGTATTTT.

For the CDR3, the DNA is TGTGCCAGCAGCGAGGGACTAGCGGTGTACAATGAGCAGTTCTTC. Translating gives CASSEGLAVYNEQFF. The chain has TRBV7-2 and TRBJ2-1; 11 nucleotides line up with TRBD2. Germline values: CDR1 SGHTA, CDR2 FQGNSA. With 5 bases clipped from V and 4 bases from J, the junction kept 4 bases outside the gene matches. There are 15 residues in the CDR3.

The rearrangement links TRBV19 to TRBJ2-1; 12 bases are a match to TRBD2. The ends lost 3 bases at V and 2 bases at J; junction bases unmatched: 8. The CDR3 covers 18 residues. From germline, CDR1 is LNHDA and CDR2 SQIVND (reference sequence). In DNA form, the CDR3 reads TGTGCCAGTAGTATCCTAGCGGGAGGGCTAACTCCCTACAATGAGCAGTTCTTC. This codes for CASSILAGGLTPYNEQFF.

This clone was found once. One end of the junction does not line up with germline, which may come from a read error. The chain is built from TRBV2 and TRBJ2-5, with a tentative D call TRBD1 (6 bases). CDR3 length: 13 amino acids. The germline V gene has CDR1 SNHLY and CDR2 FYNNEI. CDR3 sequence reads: CASSEGVGASRHF. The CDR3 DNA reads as TGTGCCAGCAGTGAAGGGGTGGGGGCTAGCCGACACTTC. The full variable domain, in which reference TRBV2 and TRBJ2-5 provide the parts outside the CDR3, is EPEVTQTPSHQVTQMGQEVILRCVPISNHLYFYWYRQILGQKVEFLVSFYNNEISEKSEIFDDQFSVERPDGSNFTLKIRSTKLEDSAMYFCASSEGVGASRHFGPGTRLLVL.

The CDR3 DNA is TGTGCCAGCTCACCACCCTTCACCTACAGGGTAAACTCCTACGAGCAGTACTTC. This translates into CASSPPFTYRVNSYEQYF. The J gene is TRBJ2-7, the V gene TRBV18, with D maybe TRBD1 (6 bases). This CDR3 region has 18 residues. With 0 bases removed from V and 0 bases from J, the gap between germline ends came to 18 bases. CDR1 KGHSH and CDR2 LQKENI come from the germline V gene.

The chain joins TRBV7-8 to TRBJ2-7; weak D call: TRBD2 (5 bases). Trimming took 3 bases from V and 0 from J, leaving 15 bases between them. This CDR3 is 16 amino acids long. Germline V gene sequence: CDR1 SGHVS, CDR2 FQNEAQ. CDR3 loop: CASSLVASQPSYEQYF. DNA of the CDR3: TGTGCCAGCAGCTTGGTAGCGTCACAACCCTCCTACGAGCAGTACTTC.